Sequencing of this T cell receptor beta chain was carried out in a study of T cells in localized non-small cell lung cancer. Comments on this clone: No antigen is known for it.

Germline lookup yields CDR1 SGDLS and CDR2 YYNGEE. The length of the CDR3 is 14 residues. The germline V and J ends were trimmed by 1 base and 2 bases, with 10 bases remaining between them. Method: immunoSEQ multiplex PCR; TCRdb's copy keeps in-frame clones and lacks some. The sample comprises 59,000 or so clones, approximately 90% of which are singletons, and 20% rests with the top ten. Study results and limitations: Density of T cells in blood, when higher, went with longer overall survival. As only one tumor region underwent sequencing, heterogeneity remains possible. Appearance in adjacent lung was seen for a median 57 of the top 100 tumor clones.

The chain has TRBV9 and TRBJ2-7; D gene uncertain. The material was peripheral blood, obtained before any cancer treatment. This TCR was sampled from a man aged 35 to 69 with stage I lung adenocarcinoma. Here the CDR3 DNA reads TGTGCCAGCAGCGTACAAACTGACACCTACGAGCAGTACTTC. Protein: CASSVQTDTYEQYF. Full variable domain (outside the CDR3, taken from reference TRBV9 and TRBJ2-7): DSGVTQTPKHLITATGQRVTLRCSPRSGDLSVYWYQQSLDQGLQFLIQYYNGEERAKGNILERFSAQQFPDLHSELNLSSLELGDSALYFCASSVQTDTYEQYFGPGTRLTVT.